Following are 25 T cell receptor beta chains from one sample sequenced in a study of shared clonotypes between healthy human individuals. Method: immunoSEQ multiplex PCR; TCRdb's copy keeps in-frame clones and lacks some. The table has around 2,100,000 clones, about 95% seen once. CD8 cells classed as naive were CD45RO-negative and positively selected for CCR7, excluding terminally differentiated effector memory CD45RA+ cells. Material for sequencing was naive CD8+ T cells sorted from blood. Receptors were obtained from a man aged 18-30 years in good health.

This chain links TRBV6-1 with TRBJ2-7; the D gene is possibly TRBD1 (6 bases). Germline lookup yields CDR1 MNHNS and CDR2 SASEGT. With 10 bases removed from V and 5 bases from J, the gap between germline ends came to 18 bases. The CDR3 covers 13 residues. The CDR3 is CAMEDSQQDEQYF. The CDR3, as DNA: TGTGCCATGGAGGACAGCCAGCAGGACGAGCAGTACTTC.

The V call is TRBV2, the J call TRBJ1-1; D not certain. The CDR3 loop spans 13 amino acids. The V gene's germline CDR1 is SNHLY and CDR2 FYNNEI. Between the trimmed V and J ends, which lost 2 bases and 4 bases, there was a span of 8 bases. The CDR3 loop reads CASSEPDRTEAFF. The DNA of the CDR3 is TGTGCCAGCAGTGAACCGGACCGCACTGAAGCTTTCTTT.

As regards this clone: Different DNA sequences within this sample yield the same CDR3. The chain links TRBV7-3 to TRBJ1-1; D gene ambiguous. This CDR3 has 13 amino acids. Germline CDR1 is SGHTA and CDR2 is FQGTGA. Trimming took 1 base from V and 1 from J, leaving 4 bases between them. This chain's CDR3 is CASSLSGNTEAFF. As DNA, the CDR3 is TGTGCCAGCAGCTTAAGCGGGAACACTGAAGCTTTCTTT.

This CDR3 is CASSPQGAWETQYF. Here the CDR3 DNA reads TGCGCCAGCAGCCCACAGGGGGCTTGGGAGACCCAGTACTTC. This chain links TRBV4-1 with TRBJ2-5; 9 positions match TRBD1. The V gene's germline CDR1 is MGHRA and CDR2 YSYEKL. V lost 4 bases and J lost 5; bases outside the gene matches: 5. CDR3 size: 14 residues.

This sequence joins TRBV2 and TRBJ2-7; 9 nucleotides align to TRBD1. The length of the CDR3 is 14 residues. V dropped 5 bases and J dropped 2; count of bases not matched to a gene: 4. Germline V gene lookup returns CDR1 SNHLY and CDR2 FYNNEI. DNA of the CDR3: TGTGCCAGCAGTCGGACAGGGGAAACCTACGAGCAGTACTTC. It translates to CASSRTGETYEQYF.

The rearrangement joins TRBV10-1 to TRBJ1-1; 7 nucleotides line up with TRBD1. Germline CDR1 is WNHNN and CDR2 is SYGVQD (reference sequence). Unmatched junction bases numbered 4, after V lost 5 bases and J lost 4 bases. This CDR3 is 13 amino acids long. The CDR3 DNA follows: TGCGCCAGCAGTCAAGCAGGGGGCACTGAAGCTTTCTTT. Its translation is CASSQAGGTEAFF.

As for this clone: An end of the junction does not agree with germline; a read error may underlie this. The V call is TRBV13, the J call TRBJ2-7; tentatively, D is TRBD1 (5 bases). This CDR3 comprises 14 residues. Germline-derived CDR1 and CDR2 are PRHDT and FYEKMQ (reference sequence). CDR3 DNA: TGTGCCAGCAGCTTAGGGGACACCTCCTACGAGCAGTGCTTC. This translates into CASSLGDTSYEQCF.

Concerning this clone itself: At the DNA level, this CDR3 is encoded by other sequences in the same sample as well. The chain is built from TRBV7-9 and TRBJ2-3; D is perhaps TRBD1 (7 bases). The V and J ends lost 5 bases and 6 bases respectively, with 12 bases between them. The CDR3 covers 13 residues. CDR1 SEHNR and CDR2 FQNEAQ come from the germline V gene (reference sequence). The CDR3 sequence: CASSQQGTDTQYF. DNA of the CDR3: TGTGCCAGCAGCCAACAGGGGACTGATACGCAGTATTTT. Full variable domain (rest looked up from reference TRBV7-9 and TRBJ2-3): DTGVSQNPRHKITKRGQNVTFRCDPISEHNRLYWYRQTLGQGPEFLTYFQNEAQLEKSRLLSDRFSAERPKGSFSTLEIQRTEQGDSAMYLCASSQQGTDTQYFGPGTRLTVL.

For this clone: Distinct nucleotide sequences in the sample also encode this CDR3. J is TRBJ2-3 and V is TRBV11-2; no clear D gene. The CDR3 sequence is 13 residues long. V shed 1 base and J shed 3 bases, with 5 bases lying between them. Per germline, CDR1 SGHAT and CDR2 FQNNGV. DNA for the CDR3: TGTGCCAGCAGCTTAGGTCGGACAGATACGCAGTATTTT. Translating gives CASSLGRTDTQYF.

V and J are TRBV27 and TRBJ2-7; D may be TRBD1 or TRBD2 (6 bases each). The length of the CDR3 is 14 residues. V lost 5 bases to trimming and J lost 4 bases, with 15 bases between them. Germline V gene data show CDR1 as MNHEY and CDR2 as SMNVEV (reference sequence). For the CDR3, the DNA is TGTGCCAGCAGTCGTTTGGAGGGGGTGTACGAGCAGTACTTC. This gives the protein CASSRLEGVYEQYF.

V usage is TRBV7-9 and J usage is TRBJ1-6, with 9 bases that match TRBD1. V shed 5 bases and J 10 bases; nucleotides not matched to a gene: 9. From germline, CDR1 is SEHNR and CDR2 FQNEAQ (reference sequence). The CDR3 contains 15 residues. The CDR3 DNA sequence: TGTGCCAGCAGCACGACAAGGGACAGGGCGTCACCCCTCCACTTT. As protein: CASSTTRDRASPLHF. Full variable domain (outside the CDR3, taken from reference TRBV7-9 and TRBJ1-6): DTGVSQNPRHKITKRGQNVTFRCDPISEHNRLYWYRQTLGQGPEFLTYFQNEAQLEKSRLLSDRFSAERPKGSFSTLEIQRTEQGDSAMYLCASSTTRDRASPLHFGNGTRLTVT.

The rearrangement joins TRBV4-2 to TRBJ1-2; D is possibly TRBD1 (5 bases). Per the germline V gene, CDR1 is LGHNA and CDR2 is YNFKEQ. The CDR3 sequence is 16 residues long. The V end lost 0 bases, the J end lost 2 bases, and 13 bases lay between the germline ends. The CDR3 sequence is CASSQEFPGLNYGYTF. As DNA, the CDR3 is TGTGCCAGCAGCCAAGAGTTTCCGGGGCTAAACTATGGCTACACCTTC.

This clone is a singleton in its sample. J is TRBJ2-7 and V is TRBV5-1, with 11 bases fitting TRBD2. V dropped 1 base and J dropped 5; count of bases not matched to a gene: 8. CDR3 length: 16 amino acids. CDR1 is SGHRS and CDR2 is YFSETQ in the germline V gene. Here the CDR3 DNA reads TGCGCCAGCAGCTTGTTACTAGCGGGGGTGAAGGACGAGCAGTACTTC. This sequence encodes CASSLLLAGVKDEQYF.

This clone has just one count. The chain carries TRBV19 and TRBJ2-7; D ambiguous. The V end lost 3 bases, the J end lost 3 bases, and 15 bases lay between the germline ends. This CDR3 contains 15 residues. CDR1 is LNHDA, CDR2 SQIVND, per germline (reference sequence). The CDR3 protein is CASSIGSGVYYEQYF. The CDR3 nucleotides are TGTGCCAGTAGTATTGGATCTGGCGTTTACTACGAGCAGTACTTC. The full variable domain, in which reference TRBV19 and TRBJ2-7 provide the parts outside the CDR3, is DGGITQSPKYLFRKEGQNVTLSCEQNLNHDAMYWYRQDPGQGLRLIYYSQIVNDFQKGDIAEGYSVSREKKESFPLTVTSAQKNPTAFYLCASSIGSGVYYEQYFGPGTRLTVT.

This clone was seen only once. The chain has TRBV7-9 and TRBJ1-1; the D gene is possibly TRBD1 (6 bases). The ends were cut back, 5 bases at V and 1 base at J, with 14 bases in the middle. Germline lookup yields CDR1 SEHNR and CDR2 FQNEAQ (reference sequence). The CDR3 length is 15 residues. The CDR3 region has the DNA TGTGCCAGCAGCCATACGACAGGTCAGAACACTGAAGCTTTCTTT. Translation: CASSHTTGQNTEAFF.

This clone appeared a single time. The J gene is TRBJ2-7, the V gene TRBV7-6, with 7 positions matching TRBD1. V trimming: 2 bases; J trimming: 3 bases; junction bases outside the gene matches: 4. The CDR3 is 14 amino acids. Germline lookup yields CDR1 SGHVS and CDR2 FNYEAQ. CDR3 protein: CASSLYGTDYEQYF. CDR3 bases: TGTGCCAGCAGCTTATATGGGACAGACTACGAGCAGTACTTC.

The genes are TRBV6-1 and TRBJ2-7, with 11 positions matching TRBD2. The CDR3 covers 14 residues. CDR1 is MNHNS and CDR2 is SASEGT in the germline V gene. V lost 6 bases and J lost 4; bases outside the gene matches: 5. The CDR3 loop is CASRETSGGYEQYF. As DNA, the CDR3 is TGTGCCAGCAGGGAAACTAGCGGGGGATACGAGCAGTACTTC.

In the case of this clone: Other DNA sequences in this specimen translate into the identical CDR3. The chain joins TRBV27 to TRBJ2-2; D uncertain. Germline lookup yields CDR1 MNHEY and CDR2 SMNVEV (reference sequence). This CDR3 region has 11 residues. The ends were cut back, 9 bases at V and 3 bases at J, with 5 bases in the middle. The CDR3 DNA sequence: TGTGCCAGTTCCCACACCGGGGAGCTGTTTTTT. Amino acids: CASSHTGELFF.

The chain combines TRBV9 with TRBJ1-6; tentative D call: TRBD1 (6 bases). Germline CDR1 reads SGDLS; CDR2 reads YYNGEE. CDR3 length equals 18 residues. The ends were cut back, 0 bases at V and 0 bases at J, with 13 bases in the middle. CDR3 nucleotides: TGTGCCAGCAGCGTAGGCCAGGGGTCGAGCTCCTATAATTCACCCCTCCACTTT. Translating gives CASSVGQGSSSYNSPLHF.

This clone was found once. This sample includes further DNA sequences coding for the same CDR3. The chain employs TRBV27 and TRBJ2-7, with 14 bases fitting TRBD2. This CDR3 contains 15 residues. V lost 5 bases to trimming and J lost 6 bases; unmatched junction nucleotides: 6. Per germline, CDR1 MNHEY and CDR2 SMNVEV (reference sequence). The DNA for the CDR3 is TGTGCCAGCAGTCCCGGGACTAGCGGGAGCAGCGAGCAGTACTTC. This encodes CASSPGTSGSSEQYF.

The rearrangement joins TRBV27 to TRBJ2-5, with a possible D match to TRBD1 (5 bases). This CDR3 is 17 amino acids long. Trimming left V 3 bases short and J 2 bases short, with 19 bases between. Germline V gives CDR1 MNHEY, CDR2 SMNVEV (reference sequence). The CDR3, as DNA: TGTGCCAGCAGTTTCCTACCTATAGGGGCCTCACAAGAGACCCAGTACTTC. Encoded protein: CASSFLPIGASQETQYF.

V is TRBV6-5 and J is TRBJ1-3, with TRBD1 matching 8 bases. Germline V CDR1 and CDR2: MNHEY, SVGAGI. Trimming at V came to 6 bases and at J to 8 bases, leaving 3 bases not matched to a gene. The CDR3 loop spans 12 amino acids. CDR3 region: CASRGQEDTIYF. Written as DNA, the CDR3 is TGTGCCAGCAGGGGACAGGAGGACACCATATATTTT.

The CDR3 region is CASSEGTGGFGYQETQYF. In nucleotides, the CDR3 is TGCGCCAGCAGCGAAGGGACAGGGGGCTTTGGATACCAAGAGACCCAGTACTTC. The chain uses TRBV4-1 and TRBJ2-5, with TRBD1 matching 12 bases. Germline CDR1 and CDR2: MGHRA and YSYEKL. There are 18 residues in the CDR3. V shed 5 bases and J 0 bases; nucleotides not matched to a gene: 10.

This sequence joins TRBV10-1 and TRBJ1-1; weak D call: TRBD1 (5 bases). CDR1 is WNHNN and CDR2 is SYGVQD in the germline V gene (reference sequence). This CDR3 has 14 residues. V shed 3 bases and J shed 4 bases, with 12 bases lying between them. This CDR3 reads CASSEGVGGTEAFF. Here the CDR3 DNA reads TGCGCCAGCAGTGAAGGGGTAGGTGGCACTGAAGCTTTCTTT.

The chain is built from TRBV6-6 and TRBJ1-4, with D unresolved. CDR3 size: 13 residues. V was trimmed by 3 bases and J by 5 bases, leaving 7 bases between them. Germline-derived CDR1 and CDR2 are MNHNY and SVGAGI (reference sequence). The CDR3 nucleotides are TGTGCCAGCAGTTATGCAGGCAATGAAAAACTGTTTTTT. Amino acids: CASSYAGNEKLFF.